The source of this TCR beta chain is a study of response to subunit inactivated influenza vaccine (dated by TCRdb to the late 2010s). Broadly, across the study: The study used deep quantitative T cell receptor repertoire profiling to track responses to a trivalent subunit inactivated influenza vaccine.

General conclusions and limits of the study: The authors proposed that each seasonal influenza vaccination may bring in only a limited number of new T cells.

The library was generated by RT-PCR. Instrument on record: Illumina HiSeq 2500. TCRdb trimmed the raw reads at Q25, called clones with MiXCR and kept productive beta chains. For every CDR3 protein sequence, its rows merge into one entry that carries the most common genes and DNA. This sample lists fewer than 650,000 distinct CDR3 sequences; roughly 13% were detected once. About 12% of the sample is held by the ten biggest clonotypes. Ends trimmed: V by 4 bases, J by 0 bases; bases unmatched to a gene: 7. Spanning cysteine to phenylalanine, the CDR3 consists of 16 amino acids. Here the CDR3 DNA is all that survives: 48 bases in frame from base 1. The germline V gene supplies CDR1 SGHRS and CDR2 YFSETQ. This clonotype was seen ten or more times. Its antigen is unknown. There are no base qualities to consult, and no much larger clone falls within one base. The time point label on this specimen signifies: approximately 45 days after influenza vaccine administration.

The chain uses TRBV5-1 and TRBJ2-3, with 8 bases matching TRBD2. The material sequenced was PBMCs from blood, taken around seven weeks after vaccination. The origin of this receptor is a man in his forties or fifties who received an inactivated influenza vaccine. Donor details come from another sample of the same person, matched by shared clones. The sequence in DNA is TGCGCCAGCAGCCTGGCGGGGGGCCTTAGCACAGATACGCAGTATTTT. This yields the protein CASSLAGGLSTDTQYF. Full variable domain (CDR3 extended with the reference TRBV5-1 and TRBJ2-3 proteins): KAGVTQTPRYLIKTRGQQVTLSCSPISGHRSVSWYQQTPGQGLQFLFEYFSETQRNKGNFPGRFSGRQFSNSRSEMNVSTLELGDSALYLCASSLAGGLSTDTQYFGPGTRLTVL.